The 15 T cell receptor beta chains reported below all come from one sample, sequenced in a study of post-analysis software for immune sequencing data. Study-wide points: TRBV5-6, TRBV5-1 and TRBV20-1 were among roughly five TRBV segments more frequent in patients than controls.

Which antigens these TCRs recognize remains unknown. Libraries were made from TCR beta cDNA, and they carried unique molecular identifiers. TCRdb analysed the PCR reads with MiXCR anew, one entry per CDR3 protein. The repertoire includes 750,000 to 950,000 distinct CDR3 sequences, roughly 50% of them detected once, and 4.6% sits in the top ten. The sequenced sample was blood. These receptor sequences come from a girl aged 5-17 years with multiple sclerosis.

The J gene is TRBJ2-6, the V gene TRBV7-8; D gene ambiguous. V was trimmed by 8 bases and J by 0 bases, leaving 11 bases between them. The CDR3 is 15 residues long. The germline V gene has CDR1 SGHVS and CDR2 FQNEAQ. The DNA for the CDR3 is TGTGCCAGCTACCCACGGACCTCTGGGGCCAACGTCCTGACTTTC. Translating it yields CASYPRTSGANVLTF.

This clonotype was counted once. The V call is TRBV7-8, the J call TRBJ1-2; D perhaps matches TRBD1 (6 bases). V dropped 5 bases and J dropped 4 bases, with 17 bases sitting between them. In germline, CDR1 is SGHVS, CDR2 FQNEAQ. The length of the CDR3 is 15 residues. The CDR3 loop reads CASSNPTGLGYGYTF. In DNA, the CDR3 is TGTGCCAGCAGCAACCCGACAGGTCTCGGCTATGGCTACACCTTC.

The chain recombines TRBV6-1 with TRBJ2-5, with 9 bases that match TRBD1. Germline V gives CDR1 MNHNS, CDR2 SASEGT. The CDR3 runs to 13 residues. With 10 bases clipped from V and 3 bases from J, the junction kept 6 bases outside the gene matches. CDR3: CAKFTGGEETQYF. CDR3 bases: TGTGCCAAGTTTACAGGGGGCGAAGAGACCCAGTACTTC.

Details on this clonotype: Compared with germline, one end of the junction differs, possibly owing to a read error. This rearrangement joins TRBV12-3 or TRBV12-4 to TRBJ2-3; 11 bases align to TRBD2. The CDR3 covers 19 residues. CDR3 sequence: CVSSPGFGTSGLSTDTQYF. The CDR3 DNA reads TGTGTCAGCAGTCCCGGGTTTGGGACTAGCGGCCTTAGCACAGATACGCAGTATTTT.

This clonotype was observed a few times. The V gene is TRBV6-6, the J gene TRBJ2-7, with TRBD2 identical over 8 bases. The CDR3 is made up of 14 amino acids. From germline, CDR1 is MNHNY and CDR2 SVGAGI (reference sequence). The junction had 11 bases not matched to a gene; V was cut back by 7 bases and J by 6 bases. CDR3 protein: CASTGGGSSSEQYF. In DNA, the CDR3 is TGTGCCAGCACGGGCGGGGGGAGCTCGTCCGAGCAGTACTTC.

The V gene is TRBV7-2, the J gene TRBJ2-5, with 7 nucleotides matching TRBD2. Germline lookup yields CDR1 SGHTA and CDR2 FQGNSA. J was trimmed by 4 bases and V by 5 bases; bases with no gene match: 10. The CDR3 extends over 15 amino acids. The CDR3 DNA follows: TGTGCCAGCAGCCCCTGGGCTAGCGGCGGAGAGACCCAGTACTTC. It translates to CASSPWASGGETQYF. Together with reference TRBV7-2 and TRBJ2-5, the CDR3 gives the full variable domain: GAGVSQSPSNKVTEKGKDVELRCDPISGHTALYWYRQSLGQGLEFLIYFQGNSAPDKSGLPSDRFSAERTGGSVSTLTIQRTQQEDSAVYLCASSPWASGGETQYFGPGTRLLVL.

This clonotype was counted between two and nine times. The chain joins TRBV15 to TRBJ2-3, with D perhaps matching TRBD1 or TRBD2 (6 bases each). Germline V gives CDR1 LNHNV, CDR2 YYDKDF (reference sequence). The CDR3 covers 17 residues. V lost 1 base, J lost 0 bases, and 14 bases lay in between. The CDR3: CATSRVRGGTSTDTQYF. DNA of the CDR3: TGTGCCACCAGCAGAGTCCGAGGGGGGACTAGCACAGATACGCAGTATTTT.

This clonotype was seen only a few times. The chain uses TRBV6-1 and TRBJ2-4, with D possibly TRBD2 on 5 matching bases. The CDR3 covers 22 residues. The V and J ends lost 6 bases and 2 bases respectively, with 35 bases between them. Germline V gene lookup returns CDR1 MNHNS and CDR2 SASEGT. For the CDR3, the DNA is TGTGCCAGCAGCACCTTCAGCCTCGGATCGGGGTCTGAATTGATATCCAAAAACATTCAGTACTTC. This encodes CASSTFSLGSGSELISKNIQYF.

The CDR3 bases are TGCGCCAGCAGCCTGGGACAGGTGAGCTCCTACGAGCAGTACTTC. Amino acids: CASSLGQVSSYEQYF. The chain is built from TRBV5-1 and TRBJ2-7; 8 bases map to TRBD1. V lost 4 bases to trimming and J lost 0 bases; unmatched junction nucleotides: 6. Germline V CDR1 and CDR2: SGHRS, YFSETQ. This CDR3 comprises 15 residues.

In its sample, this clonotype was seen a few times. V gene TRBV5-1 combines with J gene TRBJ2-1; TRBD2 might be the D (5 bases). Germline V gene data show CDR1 as SGHRS and CDR2 as YFSETQ. CDR3 length equals 15 residues. The V gene lost 1 base and the J gene lost 6 bases, with 14 bases spanning the gap. CDR3 DNA: TGCGCCAGCAGCTTGCCTAGCTCGACTACCAATGAGCAGTTCTTC. Its translation is CASSLPSSTTNEQFF. Drawing the rest from reference TRBV5-1 and TRBJ2-1, the complete variable domain is KAGVTQTPRYLIKTRGQQVTLSCSPISGHRSVSWYQQTPGQGLQFLFEYFSETQRNKGNFPGRFSGRQFSNSRSEMNVSTLELGDSALYLCASSLPSSTTNEQFFGPGTRLTVL.

The chain recombines TRBV7-9 with TRBJ2-3, with 11 bases identical to TRBD1. This CDR3 spans 15 amino acids. Germline V CDR1 and CDR2: SEHNR, FQNEAQ (reference sequence). Losses at the gene ends were 5 bases for V and 5 bases for J; bases not matched to a gene: 6. The CDR3 loop is CASSPWGQGVDTQYF. The CDR3, as DNA: TGTGCCAGCAGCCCCTGGGGACAGGGGGTAGATACGCAGTATTTT.

The V and J genes are TRBV5-5 and TRBJ2-5; D is unresolved. V was clipped by 2 bases and J by 5 bases, with 10 bases between them. The CDR3 loop spans 13 amino acids. The germline V gene encodes CDR1 SGHKS and CDR2 YYEKEE (reference sequence). The CDR3 DNA reads as TGTGCCAGCAGCTTCGTGGGCCGGGAGACCCAGTACTTC. This sequence encodes CASSFVGRETQYF.

In its sample, this clonotype was seen once. The chain combines TRBV6-2 or TRBV6-3 with TRBJ2-5; D may be TRBD2 (6 bases). Germline CDR1 MNHEY, CDR2 SVGEGT. V lost 2 bases, J lost 0 bases, and 10 bases lay in between. The CDR3 totals 15 residues. CDR3 sequence: CASSYRASDQETQYF. In DNA, the CDR3 is TGTGCCAGCAGTTACCGGGCTAGCGACCAAGAGACCCAGTACTTC.

The chain is built from TRBV2 and TRBJ2-5, with unresolved D. Germline CDR1 and CDR2: SNHLY and FYNNEI. The CDR3 runs to 13 residues. Trimming took off 6 bases at V and 4 bases at J, with 12 bases between the two ends. The CDR3, as DNA: TGTGCCAGCAGATGGGGTACGGGAGAGACCCAGTACTTC. It translates to CASRWGTGETQYF.

The DNA of the CDR3 is TGTGCCACCAGCAGAGATCTCTTGGCAGGTACGCAGTATTTT. This gives the protein CATSRDLLAGTQYF. The V call is TRBV15, the J call TRBJ2-3; D not resolved. With 0 bases removed from V and 8 bases from J, the gap between germline ends came to 12 bases. This CDR3 spans 14 amino acids. The germline V gene has CDR1 LNHNV and CDR2 YYDKDF (reference sequence). The whole variable domain, remainder taken from reference TRBV15 and TRBJ2-3, is DAMVIQNPRYQVTQFGKPVTLSCSQTLNHNVMYWYQQKSSQAPKLLFHYYDKDFNNEADTPDNFQSRRPNTSFCFLDIRSPGLGDTAMYLCATSRDLLAGTQYFGPGTRLTVL.